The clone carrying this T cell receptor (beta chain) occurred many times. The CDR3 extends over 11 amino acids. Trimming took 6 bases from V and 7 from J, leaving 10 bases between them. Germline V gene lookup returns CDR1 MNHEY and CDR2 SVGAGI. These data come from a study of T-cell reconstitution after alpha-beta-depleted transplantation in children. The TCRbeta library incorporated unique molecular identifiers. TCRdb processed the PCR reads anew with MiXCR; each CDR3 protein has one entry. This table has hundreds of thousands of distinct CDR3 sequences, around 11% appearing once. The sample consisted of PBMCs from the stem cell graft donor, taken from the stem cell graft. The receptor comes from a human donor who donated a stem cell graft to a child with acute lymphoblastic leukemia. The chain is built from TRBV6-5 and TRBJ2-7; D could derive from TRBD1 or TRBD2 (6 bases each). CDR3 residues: CASRGAGEQYF. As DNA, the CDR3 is TGTGCCAGCAGGGGGGCGGGGGAGCAGTACTTC.